This T cell receptor (beta chain) appears in the sequencing data of a study of cytomegalovirus exposure and HLA in healthy donors. PCR used 60 Vbeta primers and 13 Jbeta primers. Sequenced by immunoSEQ multiplex PCR; TCRdb stores in-frame clones only, minus some. The sample includes 150,000 to 200,000 clones, roughly 68% seen only once; the top ten take approximately 2%. V trimming: 4 bases; J trimming: 11 bases; junction bases outside the gene matches: 12. CDR1 and CDR2 (germline): KGHSH, LQKENI. The CDR3 is 14 residues long. Notes on the study in general: A later analysis associated roughly 15,000 TCR beta sequences with HLA alleles at a 0.05 false discovery rate. One later analysis reportedly identified an Asian-associated ancestry cluster that showed fewer N-insertions than the roughly 700-donor mean. It was taken for granted in presence/absence analyses that sequencing depth across donors was roughly uniform.

Only a few counts were recorded for this clone. No antigen is known for it. Sequencing was performed on PBMCs. V and J are TRBV18 and TRBJ1-1; 8 bases align to TRBD1. The receptor was isolated from a woman aged 25 to 45 in good health and CMV-seronegative. Here the CDR3 DNA reads TGTGCCAGCTCACAGGACAGGGATGGGGTCGGGGCTTTCTTT. Protein sequence: CASSQDRDGVGAFF.